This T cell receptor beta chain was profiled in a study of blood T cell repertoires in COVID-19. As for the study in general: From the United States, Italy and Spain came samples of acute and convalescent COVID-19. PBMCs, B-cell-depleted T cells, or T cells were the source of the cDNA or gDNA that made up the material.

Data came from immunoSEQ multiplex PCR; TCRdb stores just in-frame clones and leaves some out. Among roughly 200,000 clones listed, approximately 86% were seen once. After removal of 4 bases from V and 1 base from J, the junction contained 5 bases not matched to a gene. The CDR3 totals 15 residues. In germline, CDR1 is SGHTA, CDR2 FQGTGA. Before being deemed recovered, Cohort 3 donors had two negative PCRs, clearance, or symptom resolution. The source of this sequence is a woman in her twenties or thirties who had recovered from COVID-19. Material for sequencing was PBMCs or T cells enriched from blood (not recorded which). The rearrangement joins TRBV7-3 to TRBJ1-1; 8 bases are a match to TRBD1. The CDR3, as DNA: TGTGCCAGCAGCTCCTCAGGGACAGGGAACACTGAAGCTTTCTTT. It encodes CASSSSGTGNTEAFF. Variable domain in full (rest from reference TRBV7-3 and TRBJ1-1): GAGVSQTPSNKVTEKGKYVELRCDPISGHTALYWYRQSLGQGPEFLIYFQGTGAADDSGLPNDRFFAVRPEGSVSTLKIQRTERGDSAVYLCASSSSGTGNTEAFFGQGTRLTVV.